Listed below are T cell receptor beta chains from one sample, sequenced in a study of T cells in Graves' hyperthyroidism and ophthalmopathy. TCRdb used MiXCR to reprocess the multiplex PCR reads, holding one entry per CDR3 protein. The sample holds about 360,000 distinct CDR3 sequences, 13% seen once. Sequencing used blood. These receptor sequences come from a woman aged 18-35 years with Graves' hyperthyroidism. The CDR3 runs from the conserved cysteine through the conserved F or W.

j_call	v_call	cdr3_aa
TRBJ1-2	TRBV9	CASSLWGDRGRDYTF
TRBJ2-1	TRBV20-1	CSASFREWDEQFF
TRBJ2-3	TRBV12-3/TRBV12-4	CASSRTSGDTQYF
TRBJ2-7	TRBV27	CAGSLGQGSYEQYF
TRBJ2-1	TRBV5-6	CASSMGAGGPFFNEQFF
TRBJ1-1	TRBV18	CASTGTGPQGAFF
TRBJ1-2	TRBV20-1	CSARAVWKIDYGYTF
TRBJ2-1	TRBV12-3/TRBV12-4	CASSPRGLLPYNEQFF
TRBJ2-7	TRBV5-8	CASSLLGAGEQYF
TRBJ2-3	TRBV5-1	CASSPQRAVRTDTQYF
TRBJ2-2	TRBV7-9	CASSLTSGPGELFF
TRBJ2-7	TRBV28	CASSSQGPDSYEQYF
TRBJ2-7	TRBV28	CASTRREGLAGVGEQYF
TRBJ2-7	TRBV14	CASSPTGVEQYF
TRBJ2-1	TRBV7-2	CASSLARGASGGVSGEQFF
TRBJ2-5	TRBV19	CASSMGLAEVTQYF
TRBJ2-5	TRBV7-9	CASSFSTPQETQYF
TRBJ1-2	TRBV4-1	CASSQDIRGPANYGYTF
TRBJ1-6	TRBV28	CAGRSSYNSPLHF
TRBJ1-1	TRBV10-3	CAISGNGNAEAFF
TRBJ2-2	TRBV28	CASSLTRGGPGELFF
TRBJ2-7	TRBV5-6	CASSQSGLPGLAAQYF
TRBJ2-5	TRBV24-1	CATSDFVSQAQETQYF
TRBJ2-1	TRBV20-1	CSAYPTSGSIWSYNEQFF
TRBJ1-4	TRBV28	CASRETGGSIEKLFF
TRBJ1-1	TRBV28	CASSTSRTGPNTEAFF
TRBJ2-7	TRBV5-1	CASSLERETAYEQYF
TRBJ2-3	TRBV5-1	CASSLGLVGSDTQYF
TRBJ2-1	TRBV28	CASSFVQGIRNEQFF
TRBJ1-1	TRBV5-8	CASRRTGFGEAFF
TRBJ2-1	TRBV11-1	CASSLLYGGAVYEQFF
TRBJ2-5	TRBV12-3/TRBV12-4	CASSTRTSGGETQYF
TRBJ2-3	TRBV20-1	CSARGLAGVTSTDTQYF
TRBJ1-1	TRBV19	CASSWSGGGSNAFF
TRBJ1-1	TRBV7-8	CASKEGPNTEAFF
TRBJ1-2	TRBV28	CASSLWSGQVYGYTF
TRBJ2-2	TRBV28	CASSFHRGAGELFF
TRBJ2-3	TRBV7-3	CASSRGFGGSTDTQYF
TRBJ1-2	TRBV20-1	CSATAGGHGYTF
TRBJ1-2	TRBV20-1	CSATQGAYGYTF
TRBJ2-5	TRBV5-1	CASSTRGTVLRQETQYF
TRBJ1-1	TRBV12-3/TRBV12-4	CASSFSRGTGTGGSRSGAFF
TRBJ2-1	TRBV5-1	CASSPRGKPGQFF
TRBJ2-7	TRBV18	CASSPPGQPYEQYF
TRBJ1-5	TRBV9	CASSREDVSNQPQHF